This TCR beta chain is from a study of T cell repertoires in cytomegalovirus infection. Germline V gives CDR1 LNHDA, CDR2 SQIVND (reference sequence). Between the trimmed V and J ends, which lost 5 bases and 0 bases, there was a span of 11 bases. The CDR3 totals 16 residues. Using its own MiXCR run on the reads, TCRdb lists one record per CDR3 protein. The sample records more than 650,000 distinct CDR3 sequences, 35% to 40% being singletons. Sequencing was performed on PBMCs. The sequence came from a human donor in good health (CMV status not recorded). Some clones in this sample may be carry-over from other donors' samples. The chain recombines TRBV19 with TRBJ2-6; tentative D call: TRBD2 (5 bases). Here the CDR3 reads CASSRGPFSGANVLTF. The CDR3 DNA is TGTGCCAGTAGTCGCGGGCCGTTCTCTGGGGCCAACGTCCTGACTTTC.